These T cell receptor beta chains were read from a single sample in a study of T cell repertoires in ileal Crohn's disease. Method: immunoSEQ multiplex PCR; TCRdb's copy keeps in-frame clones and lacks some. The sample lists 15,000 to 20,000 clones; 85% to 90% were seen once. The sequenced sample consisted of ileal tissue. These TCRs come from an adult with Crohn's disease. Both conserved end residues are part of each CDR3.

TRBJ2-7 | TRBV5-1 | CASSFATSGTYEQYF
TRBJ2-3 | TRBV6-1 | CASRKAASTDTQYF
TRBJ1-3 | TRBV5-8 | CASSPARGSSGNTIYF
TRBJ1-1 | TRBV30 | CAWSQGTGPEAFF
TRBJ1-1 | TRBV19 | CASSIGRGRSNTEAFF
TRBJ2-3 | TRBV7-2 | CASSSTTGALTDTQYF
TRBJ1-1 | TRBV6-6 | CASRPGGTEAFF
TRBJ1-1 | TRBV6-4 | CASSQGLHTEAFF
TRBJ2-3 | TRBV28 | CAITREAGTQYF
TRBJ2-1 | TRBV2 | CASSRQFGAYNEQFF
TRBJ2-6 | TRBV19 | CASSDQGSGANVLTF
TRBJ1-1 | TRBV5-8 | CASSQGQGHTEAFF
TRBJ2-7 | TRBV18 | CASSPGLAGGGYEQYF
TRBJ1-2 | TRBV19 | CASSISAGLYGYTF
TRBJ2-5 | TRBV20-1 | CSARLLETQYF
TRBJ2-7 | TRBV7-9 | CASSLLGSSYEQYF
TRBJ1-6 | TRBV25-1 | CASSEDRASSPLHF
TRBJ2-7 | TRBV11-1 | CASSFGQDYEQYF